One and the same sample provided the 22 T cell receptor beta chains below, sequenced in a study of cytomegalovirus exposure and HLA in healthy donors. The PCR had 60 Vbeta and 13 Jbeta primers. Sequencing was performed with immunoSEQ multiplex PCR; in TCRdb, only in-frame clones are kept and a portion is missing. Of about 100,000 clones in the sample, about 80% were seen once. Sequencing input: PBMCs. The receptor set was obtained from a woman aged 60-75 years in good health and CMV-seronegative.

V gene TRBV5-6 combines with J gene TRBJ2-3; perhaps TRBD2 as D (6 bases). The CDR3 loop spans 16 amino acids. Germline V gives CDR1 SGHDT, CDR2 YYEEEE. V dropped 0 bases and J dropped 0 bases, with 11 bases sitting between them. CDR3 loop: CASSLGTGLSTDTQYF. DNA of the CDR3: TGTGCCAGCAGCTTGGGAACGGGACTTAGCACAGATACGCAGTATTTT.

CDR3 sequence reads: CASSSRDYSYNEQFF. The CDR3 DNA follows: TGTGCCAGCAGTTCCCGGGACTACTCCTACAATGAGCAGTTCTTC. This chain uses TRBV27 with TRBJ2-1, with TRBD2 identical over 7 bases. The length of the CDR3 is 15 residues. With 4 bases clipped from V and 0 bases from J, the junction kept 3 bases outside the gene matches. CDR1 and CDR2 from the germline V gene are MNHEY and SMNVEV (reference sequence).

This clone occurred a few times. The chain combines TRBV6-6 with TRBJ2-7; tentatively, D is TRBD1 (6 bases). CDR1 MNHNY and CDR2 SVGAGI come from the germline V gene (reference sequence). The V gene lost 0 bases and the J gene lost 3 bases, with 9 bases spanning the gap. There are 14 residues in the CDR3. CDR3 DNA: TGTGCCAGCAGTTACTCCCAGGGGAACTACGAGCAGTACTTC. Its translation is CASSYSQGNYEQYF.

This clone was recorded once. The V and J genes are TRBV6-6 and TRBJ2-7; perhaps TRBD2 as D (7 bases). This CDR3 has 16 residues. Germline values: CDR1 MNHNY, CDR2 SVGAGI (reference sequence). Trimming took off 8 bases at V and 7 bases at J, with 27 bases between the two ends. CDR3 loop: CASSPRGQGRGSEQYF. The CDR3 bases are TGTGCCAGCTCACCGAGAGGGCAGGGGAGGGGTTCGGAGCAGTACTTC.

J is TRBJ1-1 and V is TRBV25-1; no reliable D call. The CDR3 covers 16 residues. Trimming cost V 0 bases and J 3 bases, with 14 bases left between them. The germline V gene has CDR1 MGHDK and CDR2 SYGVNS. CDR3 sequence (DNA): TGTGCCAGCAGTGAATATTGGGTCCCAGCGGACACTGAAGCTTTCTTT. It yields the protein CASSEYWVPADTEAFF.

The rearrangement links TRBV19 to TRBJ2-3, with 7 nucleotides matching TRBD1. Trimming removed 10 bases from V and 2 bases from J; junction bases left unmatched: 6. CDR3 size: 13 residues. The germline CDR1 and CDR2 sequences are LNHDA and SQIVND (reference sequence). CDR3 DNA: TGTGCCACGGGACAGCCATACACAGATACGCAGTATTTT. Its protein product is CATGQPYTDTQYF.

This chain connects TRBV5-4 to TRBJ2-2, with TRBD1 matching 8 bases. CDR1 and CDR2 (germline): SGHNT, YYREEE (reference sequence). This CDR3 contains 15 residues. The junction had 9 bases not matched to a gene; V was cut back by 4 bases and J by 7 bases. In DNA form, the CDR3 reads TGTGCCAGCAGCAAGCAGGGGGCGCAGATCGGGGAGCTGTTTTTT. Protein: CASSKQGAQIGELFF. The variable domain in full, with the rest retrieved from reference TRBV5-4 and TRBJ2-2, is ETGVTQSPTHLIKTRGQQVTLRCSSQSGHNTVSWYQQALGQGPQFIFQYYREEENGRGNFPPRFSGLQFPNYSSELNVNALELDDSALYLCASSKQGAQIGELFFGEGSRLTVL.

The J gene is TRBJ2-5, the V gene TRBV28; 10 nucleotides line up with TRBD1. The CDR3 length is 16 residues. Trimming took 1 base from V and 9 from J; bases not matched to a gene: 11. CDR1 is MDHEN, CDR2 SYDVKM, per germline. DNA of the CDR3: TGTGCCAGCAGTTTATCTATTGGGGGACAGGGGTTGCCCCAGTACTTC. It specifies CASSLSIGGQGLPQYF.

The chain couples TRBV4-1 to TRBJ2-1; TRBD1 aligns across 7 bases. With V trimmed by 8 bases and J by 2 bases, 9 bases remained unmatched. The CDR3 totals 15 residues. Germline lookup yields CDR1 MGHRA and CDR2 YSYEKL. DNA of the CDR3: TGCGCCAGCGCTACAGGGGTCGGACCCTACAATGAGCAGTTCTTC. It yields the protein CASATGVGPYNEQFF.

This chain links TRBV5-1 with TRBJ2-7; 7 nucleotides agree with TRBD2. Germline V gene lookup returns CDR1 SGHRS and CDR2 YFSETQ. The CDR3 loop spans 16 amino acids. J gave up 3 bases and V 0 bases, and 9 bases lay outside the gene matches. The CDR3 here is CASSLVGGRLDYEQYF. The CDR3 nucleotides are TGCGCCAGCAGCTTGGTCGGCGGGAGATTGGACTACGAGCAGTACTTC.

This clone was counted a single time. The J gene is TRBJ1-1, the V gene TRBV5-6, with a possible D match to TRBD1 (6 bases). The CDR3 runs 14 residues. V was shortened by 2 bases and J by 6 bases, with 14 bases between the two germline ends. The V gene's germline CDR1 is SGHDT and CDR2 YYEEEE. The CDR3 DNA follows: TGTGCCAGCAGCTTTAAGGGGGTGAGGGCTGAAGCTTTCTTT. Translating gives CASSFKGVRAEAFF.

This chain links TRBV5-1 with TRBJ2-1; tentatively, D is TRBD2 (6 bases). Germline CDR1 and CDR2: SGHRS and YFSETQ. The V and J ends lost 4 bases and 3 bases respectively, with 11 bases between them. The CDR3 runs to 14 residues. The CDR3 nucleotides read TGCGCCAGCAGCCCGGCGGGGAACTACAATGAGCAGTTCTTC. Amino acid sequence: CASSPAGNYNEQFF.

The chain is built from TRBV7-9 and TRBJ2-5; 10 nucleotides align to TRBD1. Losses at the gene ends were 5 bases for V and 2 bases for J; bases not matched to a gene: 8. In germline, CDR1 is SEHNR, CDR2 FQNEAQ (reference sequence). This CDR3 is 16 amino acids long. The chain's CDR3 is CASSARRDRGQETQYF. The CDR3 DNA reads TGTGCCAGCAGCGCCCGTCGGGACAGGGGACAAGAGACCCAGTACTTC.

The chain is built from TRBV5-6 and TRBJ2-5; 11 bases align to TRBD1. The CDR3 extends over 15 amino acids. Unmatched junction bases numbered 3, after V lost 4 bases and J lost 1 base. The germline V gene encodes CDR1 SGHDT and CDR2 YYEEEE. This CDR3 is CASSRTGGFQETQYF. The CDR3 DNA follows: TGTGCCAGCAGCCGGACAGGGGGCTTCCAAGAGACCCAGTACTTC.

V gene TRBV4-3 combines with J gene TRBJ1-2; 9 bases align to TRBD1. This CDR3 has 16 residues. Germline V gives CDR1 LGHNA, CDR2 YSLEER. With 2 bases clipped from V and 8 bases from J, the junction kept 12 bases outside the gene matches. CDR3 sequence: CASSQSLGQGGHGYTF. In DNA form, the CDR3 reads TGCGCCAGCAGCCAAAGTCTGGGACAGGGAGGACACGGCTACACCTTC.

In DNA, the CDR3 is TGCGCCAGCAGCCAACACACAGGGTACTCCTACAATGAGCAGTTCTTC. It translates to CASSQHTGYSYNEQFF. The chain employs TRBV4-3 and TRBJ2-1, with a weak D call TRBD1 (6 bases). This CDR3 contains 16 residues. Per germline, CDR1 LGHNA and CDR2 YSLEER. The V end lost 2 bases, the J end lost 0 bases, and 11 bases lay between the germline ends.

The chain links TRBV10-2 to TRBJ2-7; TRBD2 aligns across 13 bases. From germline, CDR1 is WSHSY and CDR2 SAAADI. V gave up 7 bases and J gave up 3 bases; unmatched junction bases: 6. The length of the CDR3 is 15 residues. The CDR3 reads CASMKTSGGHYEQYF. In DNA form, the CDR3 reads TGCGCCAGCATGAAGACTAGCGGGGGGCACTACGAGCAGTACTTC.

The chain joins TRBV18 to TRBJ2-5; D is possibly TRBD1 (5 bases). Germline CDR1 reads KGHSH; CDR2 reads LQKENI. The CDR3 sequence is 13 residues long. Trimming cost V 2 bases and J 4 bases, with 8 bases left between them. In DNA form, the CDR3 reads TGTGCCAGCTCACCAGGCAGGGCAGAGACCCAGTACTTC. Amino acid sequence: CASSPGRAETQYF.

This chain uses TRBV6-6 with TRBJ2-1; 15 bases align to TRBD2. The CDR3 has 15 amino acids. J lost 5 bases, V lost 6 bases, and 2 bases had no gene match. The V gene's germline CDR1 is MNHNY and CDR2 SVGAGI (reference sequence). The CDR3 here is CASRGTSGRNNEQFF. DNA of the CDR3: TGTGCCAGCAGGGGGACTAGCGGGAGGAACAATGAGCAGTTCTTC.

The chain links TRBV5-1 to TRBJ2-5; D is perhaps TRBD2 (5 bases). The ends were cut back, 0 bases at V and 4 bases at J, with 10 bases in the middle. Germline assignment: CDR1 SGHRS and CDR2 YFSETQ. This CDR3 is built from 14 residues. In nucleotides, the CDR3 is TGCGCCAGCAGCTTGGCCTTGGCGGGAGAGACCCAGTACTTC. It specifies CASSLALAGETQYF.

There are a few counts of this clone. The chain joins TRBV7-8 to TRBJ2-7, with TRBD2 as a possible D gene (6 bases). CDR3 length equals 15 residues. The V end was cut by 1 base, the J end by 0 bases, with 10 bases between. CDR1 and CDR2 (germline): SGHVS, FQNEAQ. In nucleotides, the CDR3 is TGTGCCAGCAGCTTAGATGACGGGAGCTCCTACGAGCAGTACTTC. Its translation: CASSLDDGSSYEQYF.

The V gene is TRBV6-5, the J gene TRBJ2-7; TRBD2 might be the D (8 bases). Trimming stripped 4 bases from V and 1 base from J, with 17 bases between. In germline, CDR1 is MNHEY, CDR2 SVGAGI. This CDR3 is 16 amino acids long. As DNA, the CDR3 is TGTGCCAGCAGTTTCCAAGCGGGGGACAGTTCCTACGAGCAGTACTTC. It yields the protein CASSFQAGDSSYEQYF.